This T cell receptor beta chain was sequenced in a study of blood T cell repertoires in COVID-19. Sequencing used immunoSEQ multiplex PCR; TCRdb keeps in-frame clones, though not all of them. The table shows under 300,000 clones, with around 90% occurring only once. This TCR was recovered from a woman aged 40 to 49 with acute or convalescent COVID-19. The sequencing sample was made of peripheral blood.

Written as DNA, the CDR3 is TGTGCCAGCAGCTTAATTGCCAGTAACACAGATACGCAGTATTTT. Its translation is CASSLIASNTDTQYF. The rearrangement links TRBV7-3 to TRBJ2-3; D is unclear. Trimming pared 1 base from V and 2 bases from J, leaving 10 bases between. The CDR3 runs to 15 residues. CDR1 is SGHTA, CDR2 FQGTGA, per germline.